What follows are 8 T cell receptor beta chains derived from one specimen sequenced in a study of T cells in tuberculosis. Only in-frame clones appear in the TCRdb table, and some are missing; sequencing was by immunoSEQ multiplex PCR. The data hold about 22,000 clones, with around 82% observed a single time. Sample time point: new active TB diagnosis, blood taken before or within 7 days of starting treatment. The sample in question was PBMCs, obtained at tuberculosis diagnosis. The source is an adult with tuberculosis.

This chain connects TRBV7-2 to TRBJ1-5; D possibly corresponds to TRBD1 (5 bases). This CDR3 spans 15 amino acids. Germline CDR1 and CDR2: SGHTA and FQGNSA. V dropped 2 bases and J dropped 6 bases, with 14 bases sitting between them. CDR3 loop: CASSLRGRTVQPQHF. CDR3 DNA: TGTGCCAGCAGCTTAAGGGGCAGAACGGTTCAGCCCCAGCATTTT. Combining the CDR3 with reference TRBV7-2 and TRBJ1-5 gives the whole variable domain GAGVSQSPSNKVTEKGKDVELRCDPISGHTALYWYRQSLGQGLEFLIYFQGNSAPDKSGLPSDRFSAERTGGSVSTLTIQRTQQEDSAVYLCASSLRGRTVQPQHFGDGTRLSIL.

The CDR3 here is CSIRPGQGVYEQYF. The CDR3 region has the DNA TGCAGCATAAGACCGGGACAGGGGGTTTACGAGCAGTACTTC. This chain uses TRBV29-1 with TRBJ2-7, with 11 positions matching TRBD1. The CDR3 spans 14 residues. Germline assignment: CDR1 SQVTM and CDR2 ANQGSEA. V shed 8 bases and J 4 bases; nucleotides not matched to a gene: 10.

The chain joins TRBV6-6 to TRBJ1-2, with 9 bases fitting TRBD1. CDR1 and CDR2 from the germline V gene are MNHNY and SVGAGI (reference sequence). CDR3 length equals 12 residues. J gave up 7 bases and V 6 bases, and 3 bases lay outside the gene matches. Here the CDR3 DNA reads TGTGCCAGCAGGGGACAGGGTTCTGGCTACACCTTC. Amino acids: CASRGQGSGYTF.

The chain uses TRBV19 and TRBJ2-1; a possible D gene is TRBD2 (5 bases). The CDR3 runs to 15 residues. Germline CDR1 LNHDA, CDR2 SQIVND (reference sequence). V was cut by 2 bases and J by 2 bases, with 10 bases left in between. The CDR3 bases are TGTGCCAGTAGTATAATGAGCGGAGCCTACAATGAGCAGTTCTTC. Protein sequence: CASSIMSGAYNEQFF.

V is TRBV27 and J is TRBJ2-5; the D gene is possibly TRBD1 (6 bases). V dropped 7 bases and J dropped 5 bases, with 17 bases sitting between them. The CDR3 runs to 14 residues. Per germline, CDR1 MNHEY and CDR2 SMNVEV (reference sequence). The CDR3 reads CASNRAGDWETQYF. Written as DNA, the CDR3 is TGTGCCAGCAATCGGGCAGGGGATTGGGAGACCCAGTACTTC.

This chain joins TRBV30 and TRBJ1-4; 7 nucleotides match TRBD1. The CDR3 totals 13 residues. V trimming: 2 bases; J trimming: 7 bases; junction bases outside the gene matches: 4. The V gene's germline CDR1 is GTSNPN and CDR2 SVGIG (reference sequence). CDR3 in DNA: TGTGCCTGGAGTTCAGGGGGAGGTGAAAAACTGTTTTTT. Residues: CAWSSGGGEKLFF.

J is TRBJ2-7 and V is TRBV7-8; D remains ambiguous. The CDR3 extends over 13 amino acids. CDR1 and CDR2 from the germline V gene are SGHVS and FQNEAQ. The germline V and J ends were trimmed by 1 base and 2 bases, with 6 bases remaining between them. In DNA form, the CDR3 reads TGTGCCAGCAGCTTAGGCAGGACCTACGAGCAGTACTTC. Translating gives CASSLGRTYEQYF.

The gene calls are TRBV29-1 and TRBJ1-1; 8 bases match TRBD1. J was trimmed by 5 bases and V by 3 bases; bases with no gene match: 5. Germline values: CDR1 SQVTM, CDR2 ANQGSEA. The CDR3 covers 13 residues. CDR3 nucleotide sequence: TGCAGCGTTGACAGGGGGCCCGGAACTGAAGCTTTCTTT. Amino acids: CSVDRGPGTEAFF.